One sample yielded the 18 T cell receptor beta chains listed below, sequenced in a study of cytomegalovirus exposure and HLA in healthy donors. Primers: 60 Vbeta forward and 13 Jbeta reverse. Profiling relied on immunoSEQ multiplex PCR, and the TCRdb table lists in-frame clones only, not all of them. The repertoire table contains 200,000 or so clones. Sequencing was performed on PBMCs. These receptors all come from a boy aged 5-17 years in good health and CMV-seronegative.

The rearrangement links TRBV7-9 to TRBJ1-2; no reliable D call. CDR1 and CDR2 from the germline V gene are SEHNR and FQNEAQ (reference sequence). CDR3 length: 14 amino acids. The V and J ends lost 1 base and 2 bases respectively, with 8 bases between them. CDR3 residues: CASSLGARNYGYTF. The CDR3 nucleotides read TGTGCCAGCAGCTTAGGGGCCAGGAACTATGGCTACACCTTC.

The rearrangement links TRBV5-4 to TRBJ2-7, with a tentative D call TRBD2 (5 bases). The CDR3 totals 14 residues. V was trimmed by 0 bases and J by 2 bases, leaving 9 bases between them. Looked up from germline, CDR1 is SGHNT and CDR2 is YYREEE (reference sequence). CDR3 bases: TGTGCCAGCAGCTTGGGAGGGCAACCCTACGAGCAGTACTTC. Its translation: CASSLGGQPYEQYF.

The rearrangement joins TRBV5-4 to TRBJ2-1; maybe TRBD1 (6 bases). The CDR3 has 18 amino acids. V was shortened by 1 base and J by 3 bases, with 20 bases between the two germline ends. Germline V CDR1 and CDR2: SGHNT, YYREEE (reference sequence). DNA for the CDR3: TGTGCCAGCAGCTTGCAACACACCTGGGGGCAGGGCTACAATGAGCAGTTCTTC. Its protein is CASSLQHTWGQGYNEQFF.

The chain links TRBV9 to TRBJ2-1; the match to TRBD1 covers 7 bases. The CDR3 sequence is 14 residues long. Unmatched junction bases numbered 6, after V lost 4 bases and J lost 5 bases. Germline V gene lookup returns CDR1 SGDLS and CDR2 YYNGEE. CDR3 in DNA: TGTGCCAGCAGCATACGAGGACAGGACAATGAGCAGTTCTTC. Amino acids: CASSIRGQDNEQFF. The complete variable domain, with remaining parts taken from reference TRBV9 and TRBJ2-1, reads DSGVTQTPKHLITATGQRVTLRCSPRSGDLSVYWYQQSLDQGLQFLIQYYNGEERAKGNILERFSAQQFPDLHSELNLSSLELGDSALYFCASSIRGQDNEQFFGPGTRLTVL.

The V call is TRBV19, the J call TRBJ1-5; D remains ambiguous. There are 15 residues in the CDR3. The V gene lost 1 base and the J gene lost 3 bases, with 10 bases spanning the gap. Germline assignment: CDR1 LNHDA and CDR2 SQIVND (reference sequence). CDR3 DNA: TGTGCCAGTAGTATAGGCCGGGTCTCCAATCAGCCCCAGCATTTT. It encodes CASSIGRVSNQPQHF.

The rearrangement uses TRBV28 and TRBJ1-2; D is perhaps TRBD1 (6 bases). Trimming removed 6 bases from V and 4 bases from J, with 12 bases in between. The CDR3 runs 13 residues. The germline V gene has CDR1 MDHEN and CDR2 SYDVKM. The DNA of the CDR3 is TGTGCCAGCAGCTCAGGACAGTTCTATGGCTACACCTTC. This sequence encodes CASSSGQFYGYTF.

V gene TRBV7-9 combines with J gene TRBJ1-6; 8 bases fit TRBD1. The CDR3 sequence is 14 residues long. Losses at the gene ends were 3 bases for V and 9 bases for J; bases not matched to a gene: 4. Germline assignment: CDR1 SEHNR and CDR2 FQNEAQ (reference sequence). CDR3 residues: CASSLEDRVSPLHF. Here the CDR3 DNA reads TGTGCCAGCAGCTTGGAGGACAGGGTTTCACCCCTCCACTTT.

Notes on this clone: This sample includes further DNA sequences coding for the same CDR3. The genes are TRBV18 and TRBJ1-4; 8 nucleotides align to TRBD1. The V and J ends lost 2 bases and 8 bases, in that order; junction bases with no gene match: 4. The CDR3 extends over 14 amino acids. Looked up from germline, CDR1 is KGHSH and CDR2 is LQKENI. CDR3 loop: CASSPDRGNEKLFF. Written as DNA, the CDR3 is TGTGCCAGCTCACCAGACAGGGGAAACGAAAAACTGTTTTTT.

This sequence joins TRBV7-6 and TRBJ2-7; 7 nucleotides align to TRBD1. V lost 5 bases to trimming and J lost 2 bases; unmatched junction nucleotides: 3. The CDR3 contains 13 residues. Germline loops: CDR1 SGHVS, CDR2 FNYEAQ. DNA for the CDR3: TGTGCCAGCAGCCCCAGGGGGACCTACGAGCAGTACTTC. The encoded protein is CASSPRGTYEQYF.

The chain links TRBV19 to TRBJ2-7; TRBD1 matches at 8 bases. This CDR3 is built from 12 residues. Trimming removed 8 bases from V and 7 bases from J; junction bases left unmatched: 7. The V gene's germline CDR1 is LNHDA and CDR2 SQIVND (reference sequence). The CDR3: CASQQGAGEQYF. CDR3 bases: TGTGCCAGTCAGCAGGGGGCCGGGGAGCAGTACTTC. Drawing the rest from reference TRBV19 and TRBJ2-7, the complete variable domain is DGGITQSPKYLFRKEGQNVTLSCEQNLNHDAMYWYRQDPGQGLRLIYYSQIVNDFQKGDIAEGYSVSREKKESFPLTVTSAQKNPTAFYLCASQQGAGEQYFGPGTRLTVT.

The chain employs TRBV6-5 and TRBJ2-7; 8 bases are shared with TRBD1. Germline CDR1 reads MNHEY; CDR2 reads SVGAGI. The CDR3 has 15 residues. V shed 6 bases and J 0 bases; nucleotides not matched to a gene: 7. The CDR3 loop is CASRSRGLGSYEQYF. The CDR3 DNA reads as TGTGCCAGCAGGTCCAGGGGGCTGGGCTCCTACGAGCAGTACTTC.

The CDR3 sequence: CSVVGGVKNIQYF. In nucleotides, the CDR3 is TGCAGCGTTGTCGGGGGGGTCAAAAACATTCAGTACTTC. The V gene is TRBV29-1, the J gene TRBJ2-4, with 8 bases matching TRBD2. J gave up 3 bases and V 4 bases, and 2 bases lay outside the gene matches. The CDR3 is 13 amino acids. Germline loops: CDR1 SQVTM, CDR2 ANQGSEA.

This chain links TRBV25-1 with TRBJ1-4; D is ambiguous. CDR1 is MGHDK and CDR2 is SYGVNS in the germline V gene. This CDR3 has 15 amino acids. Deletions cut 1 base from V and 3 bases from J, with 9 bases between. In DNA form, the CDR3 reads TGTGCCAGCAGTGAATTGACATCACCTAATGAAAAACTGTTTTTT. It yields the protein CASSELTSPNEKLFF.

The chain has TRBV11-2 and TRBJ2-5; perhaps TRBD2 as D (5 bases). The V end was cut by 3 bases, the J end by 1 base, with 6 bases between. This CDR3 has 13 amino acids. Per the germline V gene, CDR1 is SGHAT and CDR2 is FQNNGV. CDR3 loop: CASSFRGQETQYF. CDR3 DNA: TGTGCCAGCAGCTTTCGGGGCCAAGAGACCCAGTACTTC.

The V and J genes are TRBV6-5 and TRBJ2-5; D remains ambiguous. Germline loops: CDR1 MNHEY, CDR2 SVGAGI. V lost 0 bases and J lost 1, with 6 bases in between. The CDR3 is 14 residues long. CDR3 DNA: TGTGCCAGCAGTTACTCTACACCCCAAGAGACCCAGTACTTC. Amino acid sequence: CASSYSTPQETQYF.

The chain is built from TRBV18 and TRBJ1-6; TRBD1 matches at 8 bases. CDR3 length equals 16 residues. V was pared by 5 bases and J by 2 bases, with 5 bases of the junction left unmatched. Germline V CDR1 and CDR2: KGHSH, LQKENI. CDR3 in amino acids: CASSNRGVAYNSPLHF. In DNA form, the CDR3 reads TGTGCCAGCTCAAACAGGGGGGTAGCCTATAATTCACCCCTCCACTTT.

The chain employs TRBV11-2 and TRBJ2-7; 8 positions match TRBD2. The junction had 13 bases not matched to a gene; V was cut back by 5 bases and J by 1 base. CDR3 size: 17 residues. Germline V gives CDR1 SGHAT, CDR2 FQNNGV. The CDR3 loop is CASSGQGIAGPSYEQYF. CDR3 DNA sequence: TGTGCCAGCAGCGGCCAGGGGATAGCGGGGCCATCCTACGAGCAGTACTTC.

The chain has TRBV30 and TRBJ2-7; 8 positions match TRBD2. CDR3 size: 16 residues. The germline CDR1 and CDR2 sequences are GTSNPN and SVGIG (reference sequence). After removal of 2 bases from V and 2 bases from J, the junction contained 11 bases not matched to a gene. CDR3 loop: CAWSPRTSRNTYEQYF. CDR3 bases: TGTGCCTGGAGTCCTAGGACTAGCCGAAATACCTACGAGCAGTACTTC.